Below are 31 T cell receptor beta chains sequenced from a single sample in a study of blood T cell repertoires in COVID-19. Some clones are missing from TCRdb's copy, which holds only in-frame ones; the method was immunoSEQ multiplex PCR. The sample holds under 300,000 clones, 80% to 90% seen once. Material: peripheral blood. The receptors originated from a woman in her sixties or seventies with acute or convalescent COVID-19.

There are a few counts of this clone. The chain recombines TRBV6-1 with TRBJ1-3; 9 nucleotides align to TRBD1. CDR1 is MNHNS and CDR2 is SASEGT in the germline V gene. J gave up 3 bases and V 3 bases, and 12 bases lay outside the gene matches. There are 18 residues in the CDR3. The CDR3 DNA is TGTGCCAGCAGTGACGACCCCGTAGGGACAGGGATTGGAAACACCATATATTTT. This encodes CASSDDPVGTGIGNTIYF.

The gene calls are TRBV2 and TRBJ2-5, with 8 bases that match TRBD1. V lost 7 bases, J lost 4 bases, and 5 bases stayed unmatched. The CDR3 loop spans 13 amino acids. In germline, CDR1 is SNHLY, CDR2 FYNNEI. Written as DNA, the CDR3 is TGTGCCAGCAAAGCAGGGGGCATAGAGACCCAGTACTTC. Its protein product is CASKAGGIETQYF.

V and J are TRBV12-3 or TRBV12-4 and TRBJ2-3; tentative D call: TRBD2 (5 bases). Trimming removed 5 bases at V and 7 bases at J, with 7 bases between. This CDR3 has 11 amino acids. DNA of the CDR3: TGTGCCAGCAGTCCGGGGTATACGCAGTATTTT. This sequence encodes CASSPGYTQYF.

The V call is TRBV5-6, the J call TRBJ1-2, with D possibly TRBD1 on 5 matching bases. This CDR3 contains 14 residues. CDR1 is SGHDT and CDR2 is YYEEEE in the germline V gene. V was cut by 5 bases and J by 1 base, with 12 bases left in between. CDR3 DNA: TGTGCCAGCAGGCGTACGACAGTTAACTATGGCTACACCTTC. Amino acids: CASRRTTVNYGYTF.

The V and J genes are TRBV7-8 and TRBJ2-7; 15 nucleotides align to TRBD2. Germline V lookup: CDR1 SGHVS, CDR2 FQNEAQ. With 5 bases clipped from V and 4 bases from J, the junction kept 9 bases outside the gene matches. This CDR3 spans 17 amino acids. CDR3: CASSRTSGGAFSYEQYF. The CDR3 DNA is TGTGCCAGCAGCCGGACTAGCGGGGGGGCCTTTTCTTACGAGCAGTACTTC.

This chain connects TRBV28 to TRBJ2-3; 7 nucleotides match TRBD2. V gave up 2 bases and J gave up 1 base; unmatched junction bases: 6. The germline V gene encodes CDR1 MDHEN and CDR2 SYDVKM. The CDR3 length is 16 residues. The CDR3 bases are TGTGCCAGCAGTTTAGGGAAGCGGGGACGCACAGATACGCAGTATTTT. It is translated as CASSLGKRGRTDTQYF.

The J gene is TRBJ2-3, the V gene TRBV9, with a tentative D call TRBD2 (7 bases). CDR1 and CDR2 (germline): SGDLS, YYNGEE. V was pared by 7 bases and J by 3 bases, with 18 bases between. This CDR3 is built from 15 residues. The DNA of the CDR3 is TGTGCCAGCGGCTTGGGGCGGGGGCATACAGATACGCAGTATTTT. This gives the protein CASGLGRGHTDTQYF.

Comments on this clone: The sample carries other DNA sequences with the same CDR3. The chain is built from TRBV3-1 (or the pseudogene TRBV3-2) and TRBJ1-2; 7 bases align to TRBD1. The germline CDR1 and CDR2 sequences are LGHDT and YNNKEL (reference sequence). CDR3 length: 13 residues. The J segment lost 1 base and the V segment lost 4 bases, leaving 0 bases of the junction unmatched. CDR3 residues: CASSRDSNYGYTF. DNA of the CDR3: TGTGCCAGCAGCCGGGACAGTAACTATGGCTACACCTTC.

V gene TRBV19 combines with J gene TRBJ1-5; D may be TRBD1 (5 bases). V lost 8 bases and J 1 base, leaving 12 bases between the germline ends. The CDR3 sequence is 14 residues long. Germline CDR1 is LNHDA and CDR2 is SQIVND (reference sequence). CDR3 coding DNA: TGTGCCAGTGCCAGGGAGGTGAGCAATCAGCCCCAGCATTTT. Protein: CASAREVSNQPQHF.

The CDR3 here is CASSGTGDTDTQYF. CDR3 DNA: TGTGCCAGCAGCGGGACAGGGGACACAGATACGCAGTATTTT. The V call is TRBV6-5, the J call TRBJ2-3; 10 nucleotides agree with TRBD1. Germline V gene lookup returns CDR1 MNHEY and CDR2 SVGAGI. V dropped 6 bases and J dropped 2; count of bases not matched to a gene: 2. The CDR3 length is 14 residues.

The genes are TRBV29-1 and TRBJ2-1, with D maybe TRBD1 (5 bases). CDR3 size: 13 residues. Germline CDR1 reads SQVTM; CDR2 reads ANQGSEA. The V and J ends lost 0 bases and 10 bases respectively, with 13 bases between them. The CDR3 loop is CSVEEGSGQEQFF. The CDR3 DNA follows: TGCAGCGTTGAAGAAGGTTCAGGGCAAGAGCAGTTCTTC.

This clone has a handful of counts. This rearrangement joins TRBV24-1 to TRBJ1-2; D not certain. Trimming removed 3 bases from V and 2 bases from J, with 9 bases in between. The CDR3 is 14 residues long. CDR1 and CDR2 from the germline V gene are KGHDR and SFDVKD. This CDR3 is CATSDPILNYGYTF. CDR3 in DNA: TGTGCCACCAGTGATCCGATACTAAACTATGGCTACACCTTC.

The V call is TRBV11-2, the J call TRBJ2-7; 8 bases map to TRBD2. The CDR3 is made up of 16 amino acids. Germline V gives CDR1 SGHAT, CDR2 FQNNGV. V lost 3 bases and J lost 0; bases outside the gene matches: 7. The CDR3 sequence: CASSFTTGTSSYEQYF. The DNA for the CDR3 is TGTGCCAGCAGCTTCACCACAGGGACTAGCTCCTACGAGCAGTACTTC.

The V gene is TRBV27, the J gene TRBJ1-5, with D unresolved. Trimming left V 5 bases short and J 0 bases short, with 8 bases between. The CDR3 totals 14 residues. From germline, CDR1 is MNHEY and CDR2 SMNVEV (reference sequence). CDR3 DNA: TGTGCCAGCAGTCCCCAGAATAGCAATCAGCCCCAGCATTTT. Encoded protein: CASSPQNSNQPQHF.

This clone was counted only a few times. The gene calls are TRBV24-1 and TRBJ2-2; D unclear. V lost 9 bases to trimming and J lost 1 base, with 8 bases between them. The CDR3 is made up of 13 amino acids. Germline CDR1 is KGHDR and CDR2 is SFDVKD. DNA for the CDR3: TGTGCCACCGGCGACTTGAACACCGGGGAGCTGTTTTTT. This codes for CATGDLNTGELFF.

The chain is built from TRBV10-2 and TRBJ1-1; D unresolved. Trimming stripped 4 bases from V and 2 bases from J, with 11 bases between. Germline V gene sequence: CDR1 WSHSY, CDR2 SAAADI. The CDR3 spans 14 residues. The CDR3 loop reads CASSAARDNTEAFF. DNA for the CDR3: TGCGCCAGCAGTGCTGCGAGGGATAACACTGAAGCTTTCTTT.

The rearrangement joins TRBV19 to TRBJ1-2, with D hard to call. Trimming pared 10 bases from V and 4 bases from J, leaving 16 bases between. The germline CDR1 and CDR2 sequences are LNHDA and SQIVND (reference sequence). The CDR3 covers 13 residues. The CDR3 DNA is TGTGCCACCCAGAAGGAGGGTAGCTATGGCTACACCTTC. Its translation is CATQKEGSYGYTF.

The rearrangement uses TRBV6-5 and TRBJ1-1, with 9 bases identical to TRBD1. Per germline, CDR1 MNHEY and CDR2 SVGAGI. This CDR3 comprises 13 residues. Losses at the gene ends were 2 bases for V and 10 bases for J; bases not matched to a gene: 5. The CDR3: CASSYPTGGRAFF. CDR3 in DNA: TGTGCCAGCAGTTACCCCACAGGGGGCCGAGCTTTCTTT.

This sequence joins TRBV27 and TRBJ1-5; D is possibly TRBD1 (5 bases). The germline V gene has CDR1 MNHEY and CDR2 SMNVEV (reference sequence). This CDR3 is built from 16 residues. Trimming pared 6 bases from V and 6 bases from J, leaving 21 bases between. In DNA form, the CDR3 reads TGTGCCAGCAGCCTCGGCGGGGGGAGGATCAGTCAGCCCCAGCATTTT. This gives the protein CASSLGGGRISQPQHF.

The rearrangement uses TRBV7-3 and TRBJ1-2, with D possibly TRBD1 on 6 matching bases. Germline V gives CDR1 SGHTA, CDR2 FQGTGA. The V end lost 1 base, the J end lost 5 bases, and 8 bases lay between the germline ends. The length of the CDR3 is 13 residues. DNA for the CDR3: TGTGCCAGCAGCTTAAGGCAGGGGTATGGCTACACCTTC. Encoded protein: CASSLRQGYGYTF.

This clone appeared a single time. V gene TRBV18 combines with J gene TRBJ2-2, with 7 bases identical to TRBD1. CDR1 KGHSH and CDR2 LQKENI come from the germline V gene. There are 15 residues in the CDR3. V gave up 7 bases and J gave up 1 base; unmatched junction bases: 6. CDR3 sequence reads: CASLGQLLNTGELFF. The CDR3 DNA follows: TGTGCCAGCTTGGGACAGCTTTTGAACACCGGGGAGCTGTTTTTT.

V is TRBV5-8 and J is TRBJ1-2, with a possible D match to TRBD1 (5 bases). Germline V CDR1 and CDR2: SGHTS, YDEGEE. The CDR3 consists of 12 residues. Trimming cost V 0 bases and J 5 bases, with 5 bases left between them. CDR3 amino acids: CASSLEGYGYTF. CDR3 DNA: TGTGCCAGCAGCTTGGAGGGGTATGGCTACACCTTC.

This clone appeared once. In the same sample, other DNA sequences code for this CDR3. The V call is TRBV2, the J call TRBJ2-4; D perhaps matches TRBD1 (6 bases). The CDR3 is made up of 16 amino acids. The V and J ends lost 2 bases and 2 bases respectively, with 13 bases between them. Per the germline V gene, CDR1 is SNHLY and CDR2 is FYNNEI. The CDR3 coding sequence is TGTGCCAGCAGTGAAAGAGGGGGAAGGACCAAAAACATTCAGTACTTC. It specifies CASSERGGRTKNIQYF.

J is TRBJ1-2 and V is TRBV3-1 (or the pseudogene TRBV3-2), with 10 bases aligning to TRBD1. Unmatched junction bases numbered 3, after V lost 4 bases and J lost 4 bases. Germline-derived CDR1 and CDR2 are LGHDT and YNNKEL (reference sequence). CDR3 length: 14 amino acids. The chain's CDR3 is CASSRQGASYGYTF. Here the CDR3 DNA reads TGTGCCAGCAGCCGACAGGGGGCGAGCTATGGCTACACCTTC.

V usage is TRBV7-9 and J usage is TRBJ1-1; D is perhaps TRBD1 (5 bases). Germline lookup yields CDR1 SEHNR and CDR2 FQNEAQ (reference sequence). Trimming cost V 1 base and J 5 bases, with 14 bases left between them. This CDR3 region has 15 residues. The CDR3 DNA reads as TGTGCCAGCAGCTTAGTAAGCGGGGCAGCGACTGAAGCTTTCTTT. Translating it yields CASSLVSGAATEAFF.

The CDR3 reads CASSLLAGGVRNEQFF. The CDR3 DNA follows: TGCGCCAGCAGCTTGCTAGCGGGGGGGGTCCGCAATGAGCAGTTCTTC. This chain connects TRBV5-1 to TRBJ2-1; 12 bases match TRBD2. This CDR3 contains 16 residues. Germline trimming cut 1 base from V and 6 bases from J; bases unmatched to any gene: 5. The V gene's germline CDR1 is SGHRS and CDR2 YFSETQ.

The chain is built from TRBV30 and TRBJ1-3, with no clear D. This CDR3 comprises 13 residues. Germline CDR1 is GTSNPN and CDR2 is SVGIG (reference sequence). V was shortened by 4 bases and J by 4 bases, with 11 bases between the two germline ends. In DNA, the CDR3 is TGTGCCTGGACCCGAGGCAGAGGAAACACCATATATTTT. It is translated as CAWTRGRGNTIYF. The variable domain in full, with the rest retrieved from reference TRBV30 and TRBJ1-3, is SQTIHQWPATLVQPVGSPLSLECTVEGTSNPNLYWYRQAAGRGLQLLFYSVGIGQISSEVPQNLSASRPQDRQFILSSKKLLLSDSGFYLCAWTRGRGNTIYFGEGSWLTVV.

CDR3 loop: CASSSTGLGKQVSEAFF. The CDR3 DNA is TGTGCCAGCAGCTCGACAGGGCTGGGGAAACAGGTTTCTGAAGCTTTCTTT. V usage is TRBV11-2 and J usage is TRBJ1-1, with 7 bases lining up with TRBD1. The CDR3 extends over 17 amino acids. V lost 4 bases to trimming and J lost 6 bases; unmatched junction nucleotides: 17. Germline V gives CDR1 SGHAT, CDR2 FQNNGV.

The CDR3 region is CASSLYTSNQPQHF. CDR3 DNA: TGTGCCAGCAGCCTTTACACTAGCAATCAGCCCCAGCATTTT. The rearrangement uses TRBV4-2 and TRBJ1-5; D gene ambiguous. V shed 4 bases and J shed 0 bases, with 7 bases lying between them. Germline CDR1 reads LGHNA; CDR2 reads YNFKEQ. The CDR3 contains 14 residues.

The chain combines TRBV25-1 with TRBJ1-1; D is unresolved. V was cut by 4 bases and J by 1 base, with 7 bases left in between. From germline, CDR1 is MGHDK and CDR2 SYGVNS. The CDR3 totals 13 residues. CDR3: CASSVGRNTEAFF. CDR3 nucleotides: TGTGCCAGCAGTGTAGGGAGGAACACTGAAGCTTTCTTT. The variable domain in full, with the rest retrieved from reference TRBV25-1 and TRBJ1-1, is EADIYQTPRYLVIGTGKKITLECSQTMGHDKMYWYQQDPGMELHLIHYSYGVNSTEKGDLSSESTVSRIRTEHFPLTLESARPSHTSQYLCASSVGRNTEAFFGQGTRLTVV.

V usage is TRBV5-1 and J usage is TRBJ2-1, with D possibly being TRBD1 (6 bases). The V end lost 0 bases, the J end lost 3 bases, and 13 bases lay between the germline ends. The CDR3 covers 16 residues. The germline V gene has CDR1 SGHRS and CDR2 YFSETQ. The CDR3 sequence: CASSLGAGAGYNEQFF. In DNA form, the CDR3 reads TGCGCCAGCAGCTTGGGGGCAGGGGCGGGCTACAATGAGCAGTTCTTC. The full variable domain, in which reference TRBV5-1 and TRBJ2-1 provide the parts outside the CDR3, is KAGVTQTPRYLIKTRGQQVTLSCSPISGHRSVSWYQQTPGQGLQFLFEYFSETQRNKGNFPGRFSGRQFSNSRSEMNVSTLELGDSALYLCASSLGAGAGYNEQFFGPGTRLTVL.